The 12 T cell receptor beta chains given below trace back to one sample, sequenced in a study of neoadjuvant nivolumab and ipilimumab in lung cancer. Produced via immunoSEQ multiplex PCR; TCRdb's table is partial and in-frame only. The table has fewer than 20,000 clones, about 89% seen once. The source was peripheral blood, collected before neoadjuvant nivolumab, alone or with ipilimumab. These receptors were taken from an adult with non-small cell lung cancer.

The CDR3 nucleotides are TGTGCCAGCAGCTTAGAAGCCTTCACTAGTAGGGGCAATGAGCAGTTCTTC. Translated: CASSLEAFTSRGNEQFF. The chain couples TRBV7-2 to TRBJ2-1, with D perhaps given as TRBD1 or TRBD2 (5 bases each). From germline, CDR1 is SGHTA and CDR2 FQGNSA. The CDR3 covers 17 residues. The germline V and J ends were trimmed by 1 base and 6 bases, with 19 bases remaining between them.

The CDR3 loop is CASSVGTSGRQETQYF. The CDR3 DNA sequence: TGTGCCAGCAGCGTAGGGACTAGCGGGAGGCAAGAGACCCAGTACTTC. This chain links TRBV9 with TRBJ2-5, with TRBD2 matching 14 bases. The CDR3 covers 16 residues. The J segment lost 2 bases and the V segment lost 0 bases, leaving 0 bases of the junction unmatched. Germline CDR1 is SGDLS and CDR2 is YYNGEE. The variable domain in full, with the rest retrieved from reference TRBV9 and TRBJ2-5, is DSGVTQTPKHLITATGQRVTLRCSPRSGDLSVYWYQQSLDQGLQFLIQYYNGEERAKGNILERFSAQQFPDLHSELNLSSLELGDSALYFCASSVGTSGRQETQYFGPGTRLLVL.

CDR3 sequence: CASGGSGRASYEQYF. Here the CDR3 DNA reads TGTGCCAGCGGCGGTAGCGGGAGGGCCAGCTACGAGCAGTACTTC. The chain has TRBV2 and TRBJ2-7; 11 positions agree with TRBD2. The CDR3 length is 15 residues. The V gene's germline CDR1 is SNHLY and CDR2 FYNNEI. V shed 8 bases and J 3 bases; nucleotides not matched to a gene: 9.

This chain links TRBV6-5 with TRBJ2-7; D unresolved. The CDR3 covers 13 residues. With 5 bases removed from V and 5 bases from J, the gap between germline ends came to 13 bases. CDR1 is MNHEY and CDR2 is SVGAGI in the germline V gene. The CDR3 bases are TGTGCCAGCAGTCCGGACGGTGCGGACGAGCAGTACTTC. Residues: CASSPDGADEQYF.

This clone has just a few counts. The chain uses TRBV30 and TRBJ2-2; D uncertain. CDR3 length equals 12 residues. The germline V gene encodes CDR1 GTSNPN and CDR2 SVGIG (reference sequence). Deletions cut 0 bases from V and 6 bases from J, with 5 bases between. CDR3 nucleotides: TGTGCCTGGAGTGTTGGGTCCGGGGAGCTGTTTTTT. Amino acid sequence: CAWSVGSGELFF.

This sequence joins TRBV7-2 and TRBJ2-7; 9 positions match TRBD1. Germline V lookup: CDR1 SGHTA, CDR2 FQGNSA. The CDR3 is 14 amino acids. Losses at the gene ends were 5 bases for V and 3 bases for J; bases not matched to a gene: 5. The CDR3 DNA is TGTGCCAGCAGCATGGGACAGGGCCACTACGAGCAGTACTTC. Its translation: CASSMGQGHYEQYF.

The gene calls are TRBV19 and TRBJ2-1; TRBD1 aligns across 11 bases. This CDR3 spans 14 amino acids. V was pared by 7 bases and J by 5 bases, with 4 bases of the junction left unmatched. Germline V gene data show CDR1 as LNHDA and CDR2 as SQIVND (reference sequence). CDR3 residues: CASKGQGVNNEQFF. CDR3 DNA sequence: TGTGCCAGTAAGGGACAGGGGGTTAACAATGAGCAGTTCTTC.

The rearrangement uses TRBV11-2 and TRBJ2-3, with D unclear. Trimming shortened V by 4 bases and J by 6 bases, and 8 bases separated the two germline ends. Germline CDR1 and CDR2: SGHAT and FQNNGV. There are 12 residues in the CDR3. DNA for the CDR3: TGTGCCAGCAGCTCCCGTGTGGATACGCAGTATTTT. It yields the protein CASSSRVDTQYF.

The rearrangement uses TRBV11-1 and TRBJ1-1; D not resolved. Germline assignment: CDR1 SGHAT and CDR2 FQDESV (reference sequence). V lost 1 base, J lost 4 bases, and 7 bases lay in between. The CDR3 extends over 13 amino acids. CDR3 DNA: TGTGCCAGCAGCTTAGGGTGGGCCACTGAAGCTTTCTTT. This codes for CASSLGWATEAFF.

This clone showed up just once. The rearrangement joins TRBV5-5 to TRBJ2-3; possible D gene TRBD2, 6 bases. Trimming pared 3 bases from V and 2 bases from J, leaving 10 bases between. From germline, CDR1 is SGHKS and CDR2 YYEKEE (reference sequence). This CDR3 has 14 residues. CDR3 protein: CASSSGLITDTQYF. As DNA, the CDR3 is TGTGCCAGCAGCTCGGGACTTATCACAGATACGCAGTATTTT.

The J gene is TRBJ2-1, the V gene TRBV5-1; D tentatively reads TRBD1 or TRBD2 (5 bases each). This CDR3 spans 13 amino acids. Germline assignment: CDR1 SGHRS and CDR2 YFSETQ. Trimming took 2 bases from V and 7 from J, leaving 10 bases between them. CDR3 region: CASSLLGRNEQFF. In DNA, the CDR3 is TGCGCCAGCAGCTTACTGGGACGTAATGAGCAGTTCTTC.

This clone was recorded only once. The rearrangement joins TRBV5-8 to TRBJ1-5; D is unclear. V was pared by 4 bases and J by 5 bases, with 10 bases between. Germline V gene lookup returns CDR1 SGHTS and CDR2 YDEGEE. This CDR3 comprises 13 residues. The CDR3 DNA is TGTGCCAGCAGCCTGGACCGGGATCAGCCCCAGCATTTT. Encoded protein: CASSLDRDQPQHF. Full variable domain (rest looked up from reference TRBV5-8 and TRBJ1-5): EAGVTQSPTHLIKTRGQQATLRCSPISGHTSVYWYQQALGLGLQFLLWYDEGEERNRGNFPPRFSGRQFPNYSSELNVNALELEDSALYLCASSLDRDQPQHFGDGTRLSIL.